This is a list of T cell receptor beta chains from one sample in a study of T cells in localized non-small cell lung cancer. The data were produced by immunoSEQ multiplex PCR, yet TCRdb's version contains in-frame clones alone and is incomplete. The data hold over 30,000 clones, with approximately 88% observed a single time. Sequences were derived from peripheral blood, sampled before any cancer treatment. These receptors originate from a woman aged 35-70 years with stage I lung adenocarcinoma. Each CDR3 is given without its conserved first and last residue. A D gene is named only where the DNA matches it firmly. Only part of the rows carry a size: once, few, many, or a class if the clone is expanded.

size,length,V,D,J,CDR3
.,13,TRBV7-2,TRBD1,TRBJ1-5,ASSARQGVGQPQH
once,13,TRBV15,TRBD1,TRBJ2-1,ATSIRTGIGNEQF
once,11,TRBV29-1,.,TRBJ2-2,SARVTSTGELF
.,13,TRBV2,TRBD1,TRBJ2-4,ASSERTGGKNIQY
.,9,TRBV14,.,TRBJ2-3,ASSHADTQY
once,13,TRBV2,TRBD1,TRBJ1-4,ASSLQGAANEKLF
.,12,TRBV7-9,.,TRBJ1-1,ASSLGEGDTEAF
.,9,TRBV7-6,.,TRBJ2-5,ASSPGETQY
.,9,TRBV27,.,TRBJ2-1,ASSGINEQF
once,11,TRBV29-1,.,TRBJ2-5,SVRDSWVPTQY
.,15,TRBV18,TRBD2,TRBJ2-1,ASSPELGLAGDNEQF
.,12,TRBV6-5,TRBD2,TRBJ2-7,ASSYIAGAMEQY
few,14,TRBV4-1,.,TRBJ1-6,ASSQELDAPRSPLH
once,14,TRBV11-3,TRBD1,TRBJ2-3,ASSPGQGWEADTQY
once,17,TRBV11-2,.,TRBJ1-4,ASSLSPRAITVTNEKLF
.,15,TRBV7-9,TRBD2,TRBJ2-3,ASSLYGRAEGTDTQY
.,13,TRBV10-3,.,TRBJ2-7,ASRSSDGSSYEQY
.,12,TRBV7-8,TRBD1,TRBJ2-7,ASSLGWQGAPLN
.,11,TRBV5-6,.,TRBJ1-5,ASSLGAAQPQH
.,11,TRBV27,.,TRBJ2-1,ASSSREYNEQF
once,13,TRBV5-1,.,TRBJ2-3,ASSPQGLNTDTQY
.,12,TRBV6-6,.,TRBJ2-7,ASTNPGPVYEQY
once,12,TRBV29-1,TRBD1,TRBJ1-1,SVPNRQGNTEAF
.,13,TRBV6-5,TRBD2,TRBJ2-2,ASSSPTSRHGELF